These T cell receptor beta chains were read from a single sample in a study of cytomegalovirus exposure and HLA in healthy donors. Clones were read by immunoSEQ multiplex PCR, and TCRdb kept only the in-frame ones, dropping some. The repertoire holds roughly 120,000 clones, with about three fifths as singletons. Material: PBMCs. The source of these receptors is a man aged 35 to 55 in good health and CMV-seropositive. The CDR3 runs from the conserved cysteine through the conserved F or W. The D gene is left open where the match is weak. Size tells how often a clone was seen (once, few, many) or the class of an expanded clone, and some rows leave it out.

J gene | V gene | CDR3 length | clone size | D gene | CDR3 DNA | CDR3 protein
TRBJ1-2 | TRBV11-2 | 14 | few | . | TGTGCCAGCAGACTACAAACGACGGACTATGGCTACACCTTC | CASRLQTTDYGYTF
TRBJ1-4 | TRBV30 | 12 | . | . | TGTGCCCACGCTGGGCTTAATGAAAAACTGTTTTTT | CAHAGLNEKLFF
TRBJ2-3 | TRBV5-1 | 15 | . | TRBD2 | TGCGCCAGCAGCTTGGGCGGGGGTAGCACAGATACGCAGTATTTT | CASSLGGGSTDTQYF
TRBJ1-1 | TRBV28 | 15 | . | . | TGTGCCAGCAGTTTATTTGCGATAATGAACACTGAAGCTTTCTTT | CASSLFAIMNTEAFF
TRBJ1-1 | TRBV6-5 | 14 | . | TRBD1 | TGTGCCAGCAGGAGGGGACAGGGGGCCACTGAAGCTTTCTTT | CASRRGQGATEAFF
TRBJ2-7 | TRBV2 | 14 | few | . | TGTGCCAGCCTCGCAGGGGTTATCTCCTACGAGCAGTACTTC | CASLAGVISYEQYF
TRBJ2-2 | TRBV14 | 17 | . | . | TGTGCCAGCAGCCATTCACCTACCGGGAAGAACACCGGGGAGCTGTTTTTT | CASSHSPTGKNTGELFF
TRBJ1-1 | TRBV7-9 | 12 | . | . | TGTGCCAGCTTCCAGGGGTTGACTGAAGCTTTCTTT | CASFQGLTEAFF
TRBJ2-7 | TRBV19 | 14 | . | . | TGTGCCAGTAGTATCGGGGAACGGGTCTACGAGCAGTACTTC | CASSIGERVYEQYF
TRBJ1-5 | TRBV6-5 | 13 | few | . | TGTGCCAGCAGTTACTTTCAGGGGCAGCCCCAGCATTTT | CASSYFQGQPQHF
TRBJ1-1 | TRBV6-5 | 15 | . | TRBD1 | TGTGCCAGCAGTTACTTTGACAGGGGTGGTACTGAAGCTTTCTTT | CASSYFDRGGTEAFF
TRBJ2-3 | TRBV6-1 | 16 | . | TRBD2 | TGTGCCAGCAGTGCCCTCACTAGCGGGACCACAGATACGCAGTATTTT | CASSALTSGTTDTQYF
TRBJ2-7 | TRBV27 | 14 | . | TRBD1 | TGTGCCAGCAGTCCGGGACAGCGTGTCTACGAGCAGTACTTC | CASSPGQRVYEQYF
TRBJ2-7 | TRBV18 | 16 | . | . | TGTGCCAGCTCACCAAGAGGACAGTGGGGATCCTACGAGCAGTACTTC | CASSPRGQWGSYEQYF
TRBJ1-3 | TRBV7-8 | 17 | once | TRBD1 | TGTGCCAGCAGCCAAAGGACAGGCAAGGAGGATGGAAACACCATATATTTT | CASSQRTGKEDGNTIYF
TRBJ1-4 | TRBV18 | 14 | . | TRBD1 | TGTGCCAGCTCACTTCGGACAGGCGATGAAAAACTGTTTTTT | CASSLRTGDEKLFF
TRBJ2-7 | TRBV5-1 | 13 | . | . | TGCGCCAGCAGCTTGGAGACAGTCTACGAGCAGTACTTC | CASSLETVYEQYF
TRBJ2-1 | TRBV7-3 | 15 | once | TRBD2 | TGTGCCAGCAGCTTATCCACTAGCGGGAGTTATGAGCAGTTCTTC | CASSLSTSGSYEQFF
TRBJ2-7 | TRBV19 | 14 | few | . | TGTGCCAGTAGTAGAACAGGGCCCCCCTACGAGCAGTACTTC | CASSRTGPPYEQYF
TRBJ2-7 | TRBV7-9 | 15 | . | TRBD2 | TGTGCCAGCAGCTCGGGACTAGCGGGAGCCCACGAGCAGTACTTC | CASSSGLAGAHEQYF
TRBJ1-3 | TRBV29-1 | 14 | . | TRBD1 | TGCAGCGTTGTGGGGGGACAGGACGGAAACACCATATATTTT | CSVVGGQDGNTIYF
TRBJ2-7 | TRBV10-1 | 13 | . | . | TGCGCCAGCAGCCTAGGGACTTCCTACGAGCAGTACTTC | CASSLGTSYEQYF
TRBJ2-2 | TRBV11-3 | 13 | . | . | TGTGCCAGCAGCTTAACTAGTTCCGGGGAGCTGTTTTTT | CASSLTSSGELFF
TRBJ2-1 | TRBV10-2 | 13 | . | TRBD2 | TGCGCCAGCACTCGGACTAGCGTGGGTGAGCAGTTCTTC | CASTRTSVGEQFF
TRBJ2-3 | TRBV7-3 | 15 | . | TRBD1 | TGTGCCAGCAGCCCCCGGGACAGGGCTGGAGATACGCAGTATTTT | CASSPRDRAGDTQYF
TRBJ2-7 | TRBV11-2 | 17 | . | TRBD1 | TGTGCCAGCAGCTTACAACGCCAGGGACAGGAAACCTACGAGCAGTACTTC | CASSLQRQGQETYEQYF
TRBJ2-7 | TRBV7-3 | 15 | . | . | TGTGCCAGCAGCTTAACTAGCGTGGACTCCTACGAGCAGTACTTC | CASSLTSVDSYEQYF
TRBJ1-4 | TRBV6-6 | 15 | . | TRBD1 | TGTGCCAGCAGACCTTTGACAGGGAGGTTGGAAAAACTGTTTTTT | CASRPLTGRLEKLFF
TRBJ1-5 | TRBV29-1 | 13 | . | . | TGCAGCGTTTCGCAGGGCCCTATGGAGCCCCAGCATTTT | CSVSQGPMEPQHF
TRBJ1-2 | TRBV10-3 | 11 | many | . | TGTGCCACTCGGGGTAACTATGGCTACACCTTC | CATRGNYGYTF
TRBJ2-1 | TRBV7-9 | 16 | . | . | TGTGCCAGCAGCTTAGCCTGGCGGGGGCAACATAATGAGCAGTTCTTC | CASSLAWRGQHNEQFF
TRBJ1-2 | TRBV11-1 | 15 | few | TRBD1 | TGTGCCAGCAGCTTACTCGTGACAGGGGTACGCGGCTACACCTTC | CASSLLVTGVRGYTF
TRBJ1-5 | TRBV7-6 | 19 | . | . | TGTGCCAGCAGCCCCCCGTACCCCACAGGGAAGTTCGGCAATCAGCCCCAGCATTTT | CASSPPYPTGKFGNQPQHF
TRBJ2-7 | TRBV7-9 | 14 | . | . | TGTGCCAGCAGCTTAGGCCAGGGGAACTACGAGCAGTACTTC | CASSLGQGNYEQYF
TRBJ1-1 | TRBV28 | 16 | . | TRBD1 | TGTGCCAGCAGTCCTCAGGACAGGGAGTGGAACACTGAAGCTTTCTTT | CASSPQDREWNTEAFF
TRBJ2-2 | TRBV11-2 | 16 | . | TRBD1 | TGTGCCAGCAGCTTAAACAGGGGGCTTAGAACCGGGGAGCTGTTTTTT | CASSLNRGLRTGELFF
TRBJ2-7 | TRBV18 | 15 | . | . | TGTGCCAGCTCAGCGGGGGCCGGGGGGAACTACGAGCAGTACTTC | CASSAGAGGNYEQYF
TRBJ2-7 | TRBV27 | 15 | . | TRBD1 | TGTGCCAGCAGTGTCAGGGGGCGGAGTTCCTACGAGCAGTACTTC | CASSVRGRSSYEQYF
TRBJ2-7 | TRBV18 | 15 | . | . | TGTGCAGTTTCACCAGTCGGTAGCGGCCCCTACGAGCAGTACTTC | CAVSPVGSGPYEQYF
TRBJ2-5 | TRBV5-4 | 14 | . | TRBD1 | TGTGCCAGCAGCTCACAGGGGGCGACAGAGACCCAGTACTTC | CASSSQGATETQYF
TRBJ2-7 | TRBV5-1 | 15 | . | TRBD2 | TGCGCCAGCAGCTCCGGGACTAGCGGTCCCTACGAGCAGTACTTC | CASSSGTSGPYEQYF
TRBJ1-1 | TRBV12-5 | 13 | . | . | TGTGCTAGTGGTTTTGGGAGGAACACTGAAGCTTTCTTT | CASGFGRNTEAFF
TRBJ2-3 | TRBV5-4 | 15 | . | TRBD2 | TGTGCCAGCAGCTCGGGACTAGCGGTCACAGATACGCAGTATTTT | CASSSGLAVTDTQYF
TRBJ1-3 | TRBV28 | 15 | . | TRBD1 | TGTGCCAGCAGCATCAGCCACAGGGGATTAAACACCATATATTTT | CASSISHRGLNTIYF
TRBJ2-6 | TRBV5-4 | 15 | . | TRBD2 | TGTGCCAGCAGCCCGGGGGGCTCTGGGGCCAACGTCCTGACTTTC | CASSPGGSGANVLTF
TRBJ2-7 | TRBV18 | 14 | . | TRBD1 | TGTGCCAGCTCACCACGCCGGGACAGTTCCGAGCAGTACTTC | CASSPRRDSSEQYF
TRBJ2-3 | TRBV10-1 | 14 | . | . | TGCGCCAGCAGTGACGGAGGGAACACAGATACGCAGTATTTT | CASSDGGNTDTQYF
TRBJ1-5 | TRBV25-1 | 13 | . | . | TGTGCCAGCCAGGGTTTCCCATATCAGCCCCAGCATTTT | CASQGFPYQPQHF